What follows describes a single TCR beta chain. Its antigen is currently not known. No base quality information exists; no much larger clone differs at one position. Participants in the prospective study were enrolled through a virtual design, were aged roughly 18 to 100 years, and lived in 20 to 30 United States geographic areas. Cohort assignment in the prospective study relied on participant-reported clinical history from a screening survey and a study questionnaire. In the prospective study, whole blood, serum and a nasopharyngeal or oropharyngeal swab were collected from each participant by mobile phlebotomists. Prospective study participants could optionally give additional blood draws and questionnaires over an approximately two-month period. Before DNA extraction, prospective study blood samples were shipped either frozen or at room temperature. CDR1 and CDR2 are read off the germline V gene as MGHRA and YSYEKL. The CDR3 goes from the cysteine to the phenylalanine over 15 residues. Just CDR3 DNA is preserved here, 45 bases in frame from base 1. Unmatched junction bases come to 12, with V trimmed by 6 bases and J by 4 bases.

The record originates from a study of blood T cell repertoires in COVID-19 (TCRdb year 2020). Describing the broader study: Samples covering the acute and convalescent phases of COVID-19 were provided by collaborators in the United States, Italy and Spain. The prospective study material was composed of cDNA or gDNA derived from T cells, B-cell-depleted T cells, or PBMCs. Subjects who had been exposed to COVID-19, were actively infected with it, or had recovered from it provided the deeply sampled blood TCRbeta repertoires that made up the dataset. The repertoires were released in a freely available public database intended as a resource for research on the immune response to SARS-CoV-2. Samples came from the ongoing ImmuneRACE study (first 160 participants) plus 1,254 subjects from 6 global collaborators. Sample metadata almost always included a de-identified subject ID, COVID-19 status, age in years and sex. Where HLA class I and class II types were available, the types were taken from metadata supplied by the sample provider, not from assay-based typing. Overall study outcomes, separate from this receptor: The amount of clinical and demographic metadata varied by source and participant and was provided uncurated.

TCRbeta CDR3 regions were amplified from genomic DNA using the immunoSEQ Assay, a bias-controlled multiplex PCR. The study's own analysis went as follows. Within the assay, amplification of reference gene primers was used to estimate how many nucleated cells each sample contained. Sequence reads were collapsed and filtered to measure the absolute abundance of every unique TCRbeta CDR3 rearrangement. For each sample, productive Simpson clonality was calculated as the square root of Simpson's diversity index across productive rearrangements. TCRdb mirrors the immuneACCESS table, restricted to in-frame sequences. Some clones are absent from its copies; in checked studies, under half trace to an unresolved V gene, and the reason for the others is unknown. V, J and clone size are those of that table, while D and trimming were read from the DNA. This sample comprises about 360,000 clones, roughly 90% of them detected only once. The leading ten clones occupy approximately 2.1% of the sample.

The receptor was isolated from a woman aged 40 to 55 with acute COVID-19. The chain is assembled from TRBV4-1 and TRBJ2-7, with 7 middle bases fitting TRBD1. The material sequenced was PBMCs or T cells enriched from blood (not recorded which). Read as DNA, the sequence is TGCGCCAGCAGTCGAAACCGGGACAGAGATTACGAGCAGTACTTC. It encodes CASSRNRDRDYEQYF.